The 17 T cell receptor beta chains presented below share a single source sample, sequenced in a study of glioma-infiltrating T cells. TCR alpha and beta CDR3 regions were amplified from RNA using iRepertoire nested multiplex PCR. Each CDR3 protein is one row after TCRdb ran MiXCR on the multiplex PCR reads. The table shows about 3,200 distinct CDR3 sequences, with about 40% occurring only once. The sample taken for sequencing was glioma tissue, nonneoplastic brain tissue, or PBMCs (not recorded which). All receptors derive from a human donor with low-grade glioma or glioblastoma, undergoing nonglioma brain surgery, or in good health (not recorded which).

By its share, this clonotype is medium-sized. The chain carries TRBV20-1 and TRBJ2-1; TRBD1 matches at 7 bases. CDR3 length: 14 residues. Per germline, CDR1 DFQATT and CDR2 SNEGSKA (reference sequence). Trimming took 3 bases from V and 0 from J; bases not matched to a gene: 2. The CDR3 is CSASRGHSYNEQFF. The CDR3 coding sequence is TGCAGTGCTAGTAGGGGGCACTCCTACAATGAGCAGTTCTTC.

This clonotype was picked up many times. This sequence joins TRBV7-2 and TRBJ2-7; D tentatively reads TRBD1 or TRBD2 (6 bases each). Trimming stripped 2 bases from V and 4 bases from J, with 12 bases between. The length of the CDR3 is 14 residues. Germline V gene lookup returns CDR1 SGHTA and CDR2 FQGNSA. The DNA of the CDR3 is TGTGCCAGCAGCTTATCCACGGGGGCTTACGAGCAGTACTTC. Its translation is CASSLSTGAYEQYF. Variable domain in full (rest from reference TRBV7-2 and TRBJ2-7): GAGVSQSPSNKVTEKGKDVELRCDPISGHTALYWYRQSLGQGLEFLIYFQGNSAPDKSGLPSDRFSAERTGGSVSTLTIQRTQQEDSAVYLCASSLSTGAYEQYFGPGTRLTVT.

About this clonotype: This may be a read error: a much more frequent sequence differs by one nucleotide. This chain links TRBV12-3 or TRBV12-4 with TRBJ1-5; no firm D call. Trimming stripped 5 bases from V and 2 bases from J, with 7 bases between. CDR3 length: 13 residues. CDR3 nucleotide sequence: TGTGCCAGCAGTGTCCTGGGCAATCAGCCCCAGCATTTT. This translates into CASSVLGNQPQHF.

In its sample, this clonotype ranks as large. The V and J genes are TRBV7-2 and TRBJ2-1; D is perhaps TRBD2 (6 bases). The V gene's germline CDR1 is SGHTA and CDR2 FQGNSA. CDR3 size: 14 residues. Trimming cost V 0 bases and J 4 bases, with 7 bases left between them. CDR3 nucleotides: TGTGCCAGCAGCTTAGCCGGGACTTACAATGAGCAGTTCTTC. Translating it yields CASSLAGTYNEQFF.

In this sample, this clonotype is medium-sized. The chain links TRBV6-6 to TRBJ2-1; 10 bases agree with TRBD2. In germline, CDR1 is MNHNY, CDR2 SVGAGI (reference sequence). Trimming cost V 2 bases and J 8 bases; bases outside gene matches: 6. This CDR3 has 15 residues. This CDR3 reads CASSYPSGGVDEQFF. The CDR3 DNA follows: TGTGCCAGCAGTTACCCCAGCGGGGGGGTCGATGAGCAGTTCTTC.

CDR3 sequence reads: CASVYLAGGPSEQFF. CDR3 nucleotide sequence: TGTGCCAGCGTTTATCTAGCGGGGGGGCCGAGTGAGCAGTTCTTC. This chain connects TRBV7-2 to TRBJ2-1, with 12 bases fitting TRBD2. CDR1 and CDR2 from the germline V gene are SGHTA and FQGNSA. V gave up 8 bases and J gave up 9 bases; unmatched junction bases: 11. CDR3 length equals 15 residues.

By share, this clonotype counts as medium-sized. The chain recombines TRBV6-1 with TRBJ2-7; either TRBD1 or TRBD2 may supply D (6 bases each). CDR1 and CDR2 (germline): MNHNS, SASEGT. This CDR3 is 13 amino acids long. V was shortened by 7 bases and J by 1 base, with 11 bases between the two germline ends. The CDR3 loop is CASTGASSYEQYF. DNA of the CDR3: TGTGCCAGCACGGGGGCCTCGTCCTACGAGCAGTACTTC.

The chain uses TRBV27 and TRBJ1-3, with TRBD1 as a possible D gene (5 bases). CDR1 MNHEY and CDR2 SMNVEV come from the germline V gene (reference sequence). This CDR3 contains 16 residues. With 2 bases removed from V and 9 bases from J, the gap between germline ends came to 20 bases. In nucleotides, the CDR3 is TGTGCCAGCAGTTTACGGGGGGGTGGGACTTTAGGCACCATATATTTT. Its translation is CASSLRGGGTLGTIYF.

The chain employs TRBV6-6 and TRBJ2-7, with a possible D match to TRBD1 (6 bases). Germline V gene lookup returns CDR1 MNHNY and CDR2 SVGAGI (reference sequence). This CDR3 has 10 amino acids. V lost 9 bases to trimming and J lost 11 bases, with 14 bases between them. In DNA, the CDR3 is TGTGCCAGTGGACAGAGAGAGAAGTACTTC. It is translated as CASGQREKYF.

The chain joins TRBV6-8 to TRBJ1-1, with 7 bases matching TRBD1. The CDR3 is made up of 16 amino acids. V shed 0 bases and J 2 bases; nucleotides not matched to a gene: 6. Germline V lookup: CDR1 MNHGY, CDR2 SAAAGT. The CDR3 spells CASSYSETGRNTEAFF. Written as DNA, the CDR3 is TGTGCCAGCAGTTACTCGGAGACAGGGCGCAACACTGAAGCTTTCTTT.

The chain employs TRBV6-1 and TRBJ2-7; the match to TRBD2 covers 8 bases. This CDR3 has 15 residues. With V trimmed by 4 bases and J by 7 bases, 12 bases remained unmatched. In germline, CDR1 is MNHNS, CDR2 SASEGT. This CDR3 reads CASSGGLANTGEQYF. CDR3 bases: TGTGCCAGCAGTGGCGGACTAGCCAACACCGGGGAGCAGTACTTC.

This clonotype was seen ten or more times. J is TRBJ2-7 and V is TRBV2; D unclear. The CDR3 contains 13 residues. V was clipped by 3 bases and J by 0 bases, with 6 bases between them. Germline loops: CDR1 SNHLY, CDR2 FYNNEI. CDR3 region: CASSEGISYEQYF. The CDR3 DNA sequence: TGTGCCAGCAGTGAGGGGATCTCCTACGAGCAGTACTTC.

In this sample, this clonotype turned up many times. This chain joins TRBV11-2 and TRBJ1-1; D not resolved. Trimming pared 8 bases from V and 1 base from J, leaving 2 bases between. Germline-derived CDR1 and CDR2 are SGHAT and FQNNGV. This CDR3 is built from 10 residues. As DNA, the CDR3 is TGTGCCAGCGGGAACACTGAAGCTTTCTTT. Translated, it gives CASGNTEAFF.

This clonotype has ten or more counts. CDR3 sequence: CSVETASGHTDTQYF. The CDR3 DNA follows: TGCAGCGTTGAAACGGCTAGCGGACACACAGATACGCAGTATTTT. The chain links TRBV29-1 to TRBJ2-3; 7 bases are a match to TRBD2. The germline gives CDR1 SQVTM, CDR2 ANQGSEA. The junction had 7 bases not matched to a gene; V was cut back by 2 bases and J by 2 bases. This CDR3 has 15 residues.

By share, this clonotype ranks as medium-sized. The chain uses TRBV6-1 and TRBJ2-1; 9 positions match TRBD2. Germline CDR1 is MNHNS and CDR2 is SASEGT. Trimming at V came to 6 bases and at J to 5 bases, leaving 11 bases not matched to a gene. This CDR3 is 16 amino acids long. CDR3 in amino acids: CASRRLAEGVHNEQFF. The CDR3 region has the DNA TGTGCCAGCAGGAGACTAGCGGAGGGGGTCCACAATGAGCAGTTCTTC.

In regard to this clonotype: Since no conserved phenylalanine or tryptophan closes the CDR3, a read error is the likely cause. This chain uses TRBV12-3 or TRBV12-4 with TRBJ2-7; 7 nucleotides agree with TRBD2. J gave up 0 bases and V 1 base, and 3 bases lay outside the gene matches. This CDR3 has 15 residues. CDR3 in amino acids: CASSLDPGGSYEQYL. In DNA form, the CDR3 reads TGTGCCAGCAGTTTAGACCCGGGGGGCTCCTACGAGCAGTACCTC.

This clonotype was detected only a few times. The chain carries TRBV27 and TRBJ2-5, with a weak D call TRBD2 (5 bases). In germline, CDR1 is MNHEY, CDR2 SMNVEV (reference sequence). The V end lost 8 bases, the J end lost 5 bases, and 18 bases lay between the germline ends. The CDR3 extends over 14 amino acids. The CDR3 sequence: CASRIVSGSETQYF. Written as DNA, the CDR3 is TGTGCCAGCCGTATCGTTTCGGGGTCTGAGACCCAGTACTTC.